The 26 T cell receptor beta chains below come from one sample, sequenced in a study of shared clonotypes between healthy human individuals. Terminally differentiated effector memory CD45RA+ cells were excluded from the naive CD8 cells, which were CD45RO-negative and positively selected for CCR7. Generated by immunoSEQ multiplex PCR, the TCRdb table keeps only in-frame clones and is missing some. Here the sample spans 2 million or so clones, about 95% being singletons. The sample was naive CD8+ T cells sorted from blood. The origin of the receptors is a man aged 18 to 30 in good health.

The chain links TRBV28 to TRBJ2-7; TRBD1 aligns across 8 bases. V lost 6 bases to trimming and J lost 7 bases; unmatched junction nucleotides: 11. The CDR3 spans 14 residues. CDR1 is MDHEN and CDR2 is SYDVKM in the germline V gene. Here the CDR3 DNA reads TGTGCCAGCAGGGCAGGGGGCGAATTCTATGAGCAGTACTTC. The encoded protein is CASRAGGEFYEQYF.

This clone has a handful of counts. The V gene is TRBV30, the J gene TRBJ2-7, with TRBD2 identical over 9 bases. This CDR3 region has 14 residues. J was trimmed by 7 bases and V by 1 base; bases with no gene match: 8. Germline V lookup: CDR1 GTSNPN, CDR2 SVGIG (reference sequence). DNA for the CDR3: TGTGCCTGGAGTGGGGCTAGCGGGACCCTAGAGCAGTACTTC. Amino acid sequence: CAWSGASGTLEQYF. Looking up the rest from reference TRBV30 and TRBJ2-7 gives the full variable domain: SQTIHQWPATLVQPVGSPLSLECTVEGTSNPNLYWYRQAAGRGLQLLFYSVGIGQISSEVPQNLSASRPQDRQFILSSKKLLLSDSGFYLCAWSGASGTLEQYFGPGTRLTVT.

This chain joins TRBV5-4 and TRBJ1-2, with TRBD1 identical over 7 bases. The J segment lost 5 bases and the V segment lost 1 base, leaving 5 bases of the junction unmatched. CDR1 is SGHNT and CDR2 is YYREEE in the germline V gene (reference sequence). The CDR3 is 14 residues long. Written as DNA, the CDR3 is TGTGCCAGCAGCTTGACGACAGGGCTATATGGCTACACCTTC. The encoded protein is CASSLTTGLYGYTF.

This clone was detected a few times. The rearrangement joins TRBV30 to TRBJ2-7, with a weak D call TRBD2 (5 bases). The V end was cut by 2 bases, the J end by 2 bases, with 13 bases between. Germline lookup yields CDR1 GTSNPN and CDR2 SVGIG (reference sequence). The CDR3 is 14 amino acids. The CDR3 spells CAWSSPERTYEQYF. In DNA, the CDR3 is TGTGCCTGGAGTTCCCCGGAGCGGACCTACGAGCAGTACTTC.

V is TRBV9 and J is TRBJ2-7; D is perhaps TRBD1 or TRBD2 (5 bases each). CDR1 is SGDLS, CDR2 YYNGEE, per germline. The CDR3 spans 11 residues. V was trimmed by 7 bases and J by 3 bases, leaving 8 bases between them. CDR3 loop: CASGDLYEQYF. The CDR3, as DNA: TGTGCCAGCGGGGACCTCTACGAGCAGTACTTC.

The genes are TRBV7-2 and TRBJ2-5; no firm D call. The V end was cut by 5 bases, the J end by 5 bases, with 18 bases between. This CDR3 is 15 amino acids long. The germline gives CDR1 SGHTA, CDR2 FQGNSA. This chain's CDR3 is CASSLPPSGEETQYF. CDR3 nucleotide sequence: TGTGCCAGCAGCCTACCCCCCTCCGGCGAGGAGACCCAGTACTTC.

This clone has a handful of counts. The V call is TRBV11-2, the J call TRBJ1-2, with no clear D. Trimming took 1 base from V and 4 from J, leaving 16 bases between them. The CDR3 is made up of 16 amino acids. Germline V CDR1 and CDR2: SGHAT, FQNNGV. The CDR3 spells CASSLAVWSDTYGYTF. The CDR3 DNA is TGTGCCAGCAGCTTAGCGGTTTGGTCAGACACCTATGGCTACACCTTC.

This CDR3 reads CASSLAGQGAGTGELFF. CDR3 bases: TGCGCCAGCAGCTTGGCTGGGCAGGGGGCCGGAACCGGGGAGCTGTTTTTT. The chain employs TRBV5-1 and TRBJ2-2, with TRBD1 identical over 8 bases. Unmatched junction bases numbered 9, after V lost 0 bases and J lost 5 bases. CDR3 length: 17 residues. CDR1 is SGHRS, CDR2 YFSETQ, per germline.

This chain's CDR3 is CASSIVGGAGELFF. The CDR3 DNA reads TGTGCCAGTAGTATAGTCGGGGGGGCCGGGGAGCTGTTTTTT. This rearrangement joins TRBV19 to TRBJ2-2, with 8 nucleotides matching TRBD2. Germline V CDR1 and CDR2: LNHDA, SQIVND (reference sequence). CDR3 length: 14 residues. V shed 1 base and J 6 bases; nucleotides not matched to a gene: 1.

The CDR3 DNA is TGTGCCACCCTGCCCTTGTGGGGGCTGGACTACACCTTC. This encodes CATLPLWGLDYTF. This chain links TRBV6-5 with TRBJ1-2, with a possible D match to TRBD1 (6 bases). Trimming pared 10 bases from V and 10 bases from J, leaving 22 bases between. The CDR3 covers 13 residues. CDR1 is MNHEY, CDR2 SVGAGI, per germline.

This chain connects TRBV27 to TRBJ1-1; D not resolved. Germline CDR1 MNHEY, CDR2 SMNVEV (reference sequence). The V and J ends lost 5 bases and 2 bases respectively, with 15 bases between them. The CDR3 has 15 residues. In nucleotides, the CDR3 is TGTGCCAGCAGTCCTTATACAGTAGACAACACTGAAGCTTTCTTT. This codes for CASSPYTVDNTEAFF.

This clone was seen only a few times. This chain links TRBV7-9 with TRBJ1-5, with TRBD1 as a possible D gene (5 bases). Trimming shortened V by 5 bases and J by 3 bases, and 14 bases separated the two germline ends. Germline V gives CDR1 SEHNR, CDR2 FQNEAQ (reference sequence). The CDR3 spans 15 residues. This chain's CDR3 is CASSRGSPINQPQHF. DNA of the CDR3: TGTGCCAGCAGCCGGGGCAGCCCAATCAATCAGCCCCAGCATTTT. Drawing the rest from reference TRBV7-9 and TRBJ1-5, the complete variable domain is DTGVSQNPRHKITKRGQNVTFRCDPISEHNRLYWYRQTLGQGPEFLTYFQNEAQLEKSRLLSDRFSAERPKGSFSTLEIQRTEQGDSAMYLCASSRGSPINQPQHFGDGTRLSIL.

Notes on this clone: Other DNA sequences in the sample encode the same CDR3. V and J are TRBV5-1 and TRBJ2-1; D possibly corresponds to TRBD2 (5 bases). Trimming shortened V by 5 bases and J by 9 bases, and 9 bases separated the two germline ends. Germline values: CDR1 SGHRS, CDR2 YFSETQ. The CDR3 has 11 residues. Here the CDR3 DNA reads TGCGCCAGCAGTCCCGGAGGTGAGCAGTTCTTC. Translation: CASSPGGEQFF.

The chain has TRBV11-2 and TRBJ2-4; D not resolved. Trimming removed 1 base at V and 7 bases at J, with 8 bases between. There are 13 residues in the CDR3. Germline V gives CDR1 SGHAT, CDR2 FQNNGV. CDR3 residues: CASSLGPSNIQYF. CDR3 coding DNA: TGTGCCAGCAGCTTAGGGCCTTCCAACATTCAGTACTTC.

J is TRBJ1-2 and V is TRBV29-1; D gene unclear. Germline V CDR1 and CDR2: SQVTM, ANQGSEA. This CDR3 is built from 13 residues. V was shortened by 4 bases and J by 8 bases, with 17 bases between the two germline ends. CDR3: CSVVRSVERGYTF. The CDR3 DNA sequence: TGCAGCGTTGTCAGATCGGTGGAGCGGGGCTACACCTTC.

This chain links TRBV9 with TRBJ1-1; maybe TRBD1 (5 bases). The germline CDR1 and CDR2 sequences are SGDLS and YYNGEE. This CDR3 is 14 amino acids long. V lost 0 bases and J lost 6, with 12 bases in between. CDR3 sequence reads: CASSVGAEGPEAFF. The DNA for the CDR3 is TGTGCCAGCAGCGTAGGGGCCGAGGGACCTGAAGCTTTCTTT.

Written as DNA, the CDR3 is TGCGCCAGCAGCCTGGAGGTTTTAAACACTGAAGCTTTCTTT. Its protein product is CASSLEVLNTEAFF. The J gene is TRBJ1-1, the V gene TRBV4-1; D not certain. The CDR3 is 14 amino acids. The germline gives CDR1 MGHRA, CDR2 YSYEKL. Trimming pared 4 bases from V and 2 bases from J, leaving 11 bases between.

In the case of this clone: The junction does not match germline at one end; this may be a read error. The chain couples TRBV19 to TRBJ2-7; 8 bases are a match to TRBD1. CDR1 is LNHDA and CDR2 is SQIVND in the germline V gene (reference sequence). The CDR3 is made up of 15 amino acids. The CDR3 reads CASMDIGRGPYEQYF. CDR3 in DNA: TGTGCAAGTATGGATATAGGCAGGGGGCCCTACGAGCAGTACTTC.

J is TRBJ2-5 and V is TRBV7-9, with 11 bases that match TRBD2. There are 15 residues in the CDR3. V was pared by 5 bases and J by 3 bases, with 5 bases of the junction left unmatched. The V gene's germline CDR1 is SEHNR and CDR2 FQNEAQ (reference sequence). The CDR3 is CASSDLTSGEETQYF. CDR3 DNA sequence: TGTGCCAGCAGCGATCTGACTAGCGGGGAAGAGACCCAGTACTTC.

The chain recombines TRBV2 with TRBJ2-1; D gene ambiguous. There are 14 residues in the CDR3. Germline V gives CDR1 SNHLY, CDR2 FYNNEI. The V end lost 1 base, the J end lost 8 bases, and 12 bases lay between the germline ends. The CDR3 spells CASSEGSWGDEQFF. The DNA of the CDR3 is TGTGCCAGCAGTGAAGGCTCCTGGGGTGATGAGCAGTTCTTC.

This sequence joins TRBV6-5 and TRBJ1-3; weak D call: TRBD1 (6 bases). Near its end, the DNA agrees better with TRBJ2-2, so the J call may be wrong. Per germline, CDR1 MNHEY and CDR2 SVGAGI. This CDR3 is 14 amino acids long. This chain's CDR3 is CASSPGQFTGELFF. CDR3 nucleotides: TGTGCCAGCAGCCCCGGACAGTTCACCGGGGAGCTGTTTTTT.

The chain has TRBV13 and TRBJ2-1; TRBD2 matches 8 bases. Germline CDR1 reads PRHDT; CDR2 reads FYEKMQ (reference sequence). CDR3 length equals 16 residues. Losses at the gene ends were 4 bases for V and 7 bases for J; bases not matched to a gene: 12. The CDR3 region has the DNA TGTGCCAGCAGCTCCGGAGCTAGCGGGCCTGGAAATGAGCAGTTCTTC. It codes for CASSSGASGPGNEQFF.

The chain joins TRBV14 to TRBJ2-5; the match to TRBD2 covers 8 bases. CDR1 and CDR2 from the germline V gene are SGHDN and FVKESK. V was clipped by 5 bases and J by 5 bases; unmatched bases: 19. This CDR3 region has 18 residues. The CDR3 sequence: CASSAPPGGNRMWETQYF. CDR3 in DNA: TGTGCCAGCAGCGCACCCCCGGGAGGGAATCGGATGTGGGAGACCCAGTACTTC. The full variable domain, in which reference TRBV14 and TRBJ2-5 provide the parts outside the CDR3, is EAGVTQFPSHSVIEKGQTVTLRCDPISGHDNLYWYRRVMGKEIKFLLHFVKESKQDESGMPNNRFLAERTGGTYSTLKVQPAELEDSGVYFCASSAPPGGNRMWETQYFGPGTRLLVL.

This clone is a singleton in its sample. At one end the junction does not follow the germline gene, possibly because of a read error. DNA of the CDR3: TGTGACAGCAGCTTGCCCCGGGAGGAGGGATCCTACGAGCAGTACTTC. This encodes CDSSLPREEGSYEQYF. The genes are TRBV7-2 and TRBJ2-5; the match to TRBD2 covers 7 bases. With the DNA end fitting TRBJ2-7 better, the J assignment may be wrong. This CDR3 region has 16 residues. The germline CDR1 and CDR2 sequences are SGHTA and FQGNSA.

This chain links TRBV4-1 with TRBJ1-3; D unclear. There are 18 residues in the CDR3. Trimming removed 0 bases at V and 1 base at J, with 16 bases between. Germline V gene sequence: CDR1 MGHRA, CDR2 YSYEKL. DNA for the CDR3: TGCGCCAGCAGCCAAGAATGGGCGCAGGTACAATCTGGAAACACCATATATTTT. Protein product: CASSQEWAQVQSGNTIYF.

As to this clone: Other nucleotide sequences from this sample produce the same CDR3. J is TRBJ2-7 and V is TRBV29-1; possible D gene TRBD2, 6 bases. Trimming pared 5 bases from V and 0 bases from J, leaving 8 bases between. This CDR3 contains 12 residues. Germline CDR1 and CDR2: SQVTM and ANQGSEA. The CDR3 nucleotides read TGCAGCGTTTTGCGGGGCTCCTACGAGCAGTACTTC. Its translation is CSVLRGSYEQYF.